A selection of T cell receptor beta chains follows, all from one sample in a study of identical twins. TCRdb re-analysed the 5' RACE reads in MiXCR, keeping a single row per CDR3 protein. The table shows about 240,000 distinct CDR3 sequences, with 10% to 15% occurring only once. The sample also formed part of further work on yellow fever vaccine responses in identical twins.

The sequencing sample was made of memory (CD45RO+) T cells sorted from blood. Receptor source: a woman under 30 in good health. Each CDR3 is given with its conserved first and last residue. D genes are given only for firm matches. Where a row states a size, it is once, few, many or the class of an expanded clone; other rows omit it.

V,length,D,size,J,CDR3,DNA
TRBV29-1,12,-,few,TRBJ2-1,CSVDRERTEQFF,TGCAGCGTTGACCGGGAGCGGACTGAGCAGTTCTTC
TRBV13,12,TRBD1,few,TRBJ1-1,CASSLTGVEAFF,TGTGCCAGCAGCTTAACAGGGGTTGAAGCTTTCTTT
TRBV28,11,-,-,TRBJ2-1,CASSSPSPQFF,TGTGCCAGCAGTTCGCCGAGTCCACAGTTCTTC
TRBV28,14,-,few,TRBJ1-2,CASSFFRGNYGYTF,TGTGCCAGCAGTTTTTTCAGGGGTAACTATGGCTACACCTTC
TRBV3-1,18,-,many,TRBJ2-3,CASSQEVGGITSTDTQYF,TGTGCCAGCAGCCAGGAAGTTGGTGGGATCACTAGCACAGATACGCAGTATTTT
TRBV29-1,11,-,many,TRBJ2-3,CSVETGDTQYF,TGCAGCGTTGAAACTGGAGATACGCAGTATTTT
TRBV20-1,12,-,-,TRBJ2-2,CSLEGPTGELFF,TGCAGTCTTGAGGGTCCAACCGGGGAGCTGTTTTTT
TRBV5-1,15,-,-,TRBJ2-4,CASSREGPPLEIQYF,TGCGCCAGCAGCCGGGAAGGTCCACCGTTAGAGATTCAGTACTTC
TRBV6-4,14,-,few,TRBJ1-1,CASSVDGWGTEAFF,TGTGCCAGCAGTGTGGACGGGTGGGGCACTGAAGCTTTCTTT
TRBV28,11,-,many,TRBJ2-7,CASSPKTEQYF,TGTGCCAGCAGTCCAAAGACCGAGCAGTACTTC
TRBV5-5,14,-,few,TRBJ1-1,CASSSVGVYTEAFF,TGTGCCAGCAGCTCTGTTGGGGTGTACACTGAAGCTTTCTTT
TRBV14,14,-,-,TRBJ2-2,CASSQYLNTGELFF,TGTGCCAGCAGCCAGTATTTGAACACCGGGGAGCTGTTTTTT
TRBV7-2,16,-,few,TRBJ2-4,CASSFTGTGSKNIQYF,TGTGCCAGCAGTTTCACCGGGACGGGATCCAAAAACATTCAGTACTTC
TRBV12-3/TRBV12-4,17,-,few,TRBJ2-2,CASRKEGIQSHTGELFF,TGTGCCAGCAGAAAAGAGGGGATTCAAAGCCACACCGGGGAGCTGTTTTTT
TRBV24-1,16,TRBD2,many,TRBJ2-5,CATSAGREGYQETQYF,TGTGCCACCAGTGCCGGCCGGGAGGGGTACCAAGAGACCCAGTACTTC
TRBV5-1,17,-,many,TRBJ2-7,CASSLVGIKGGAYEQYF,TGCGCCAGCAGCTTGGTGGGGATCAAAGGGGGTGCCTACGAGCAGTACTTC
TRBV7-2,14,-,many,TRBJ1-1,CASRSGGRGTEAFF,TGTGCCAGCCGATCTGGTGGGCGGGGCACTGAAGCTTTCTTT
TRBV20-1,15,-,few,TRBJ2-1,CSARGGGTQYNEQFF,TGCAGTGCTAGAGGGGGCGGGACACAATACAATGAGCAGTTCTTC
TRBV20-1,15,TRBD1,many,TRBJ2-3,CSPNQGQGGTDTQYF,TGCAGTCCGAATCAGGGACAGGGAGGCACAGATACGCAGTATTTT
TRBV7-9,13,-,many,TRBJ2-3,CASSLDRGDTQYF,TGTGCCAGCAGCTTAGATAGGGGAGATACGCAGTATTTT
TRBV3-1,12,-,many,TRBJ1-4,CASSQGGPKLFF,TGTGCCAGCAGCCAGGGGGGGCCAAAACTGTTTTTT
TRBV12-3/TRBV12-4,16,-,-,TRBJ2-4,CASSPRGRGAKNIQYF,TGTGCCAGCAGTCCGCGCGGTCGTGGAGCCAAAAACATTCAGTACTTC
TRBV2,12,-,-,TRBJ2-7,CASSEEGSGSYF,TGTGCCAGCAGTGAAGAAGGGAGCGGATCGTACTTC
TRBV4-3,14,-,-,TRBJ1-2,CASSQEGWDMGYTF,TGCGCCAGCAGCCAAGAGGGATGGGACATGGGCTACACCTTC
TRBV6-2/TRBV6-3,11,-,-,TRBJ2-7,CATGGRPGQYF,TGTGCCACCGGAGGACGGCCAGGGCAGTACTTC
TRBV5-1,13,-,-,TRBJ2-2,CASSLPDTGELFF,TGCGCCAGCAGCTTGCCGGACACCGGGGAGCTGTTTTTT
TRBV5-6,12,-,-,TRBJ2-7,CASSLDLGEQYF,TGTGCCAGCAGCTTGGACTTAGGGGAGCAGTACTTC